This TCR beta chain was profiled in a study of T cells expressing NK-cell markers. The CDR3 runs 14 residues. Germline V gene sequence: CDR1 MNHEY, CDR2 SVGEGT. Regarding this clonotype: Its antigen is unidentified.

Findings and limits, study-wide: In a handful of donors, these clonotypes also led the CD3+CD56-NKG2C+ fraction.

TCRdb re-called the 5' RACE reads and shows each CDR3 protein once, DNA omitted. This sample lists over 150,000 distinct CDR3 sequences; its ten largest clones have around 37%. This chain links TRBV6-2 or TRBV6-3 with TRBJ2-3. This clonotype originated in a woman aged 45 to 65 in good health. Material: blood T cells: a sorted CD56 or NKG2C T cell subset, CD4+ or CD8+ T cells, or bulk PBMC T cells (not recorded which). CDR3 sequence reads: CASRPGPYTDTQYF.